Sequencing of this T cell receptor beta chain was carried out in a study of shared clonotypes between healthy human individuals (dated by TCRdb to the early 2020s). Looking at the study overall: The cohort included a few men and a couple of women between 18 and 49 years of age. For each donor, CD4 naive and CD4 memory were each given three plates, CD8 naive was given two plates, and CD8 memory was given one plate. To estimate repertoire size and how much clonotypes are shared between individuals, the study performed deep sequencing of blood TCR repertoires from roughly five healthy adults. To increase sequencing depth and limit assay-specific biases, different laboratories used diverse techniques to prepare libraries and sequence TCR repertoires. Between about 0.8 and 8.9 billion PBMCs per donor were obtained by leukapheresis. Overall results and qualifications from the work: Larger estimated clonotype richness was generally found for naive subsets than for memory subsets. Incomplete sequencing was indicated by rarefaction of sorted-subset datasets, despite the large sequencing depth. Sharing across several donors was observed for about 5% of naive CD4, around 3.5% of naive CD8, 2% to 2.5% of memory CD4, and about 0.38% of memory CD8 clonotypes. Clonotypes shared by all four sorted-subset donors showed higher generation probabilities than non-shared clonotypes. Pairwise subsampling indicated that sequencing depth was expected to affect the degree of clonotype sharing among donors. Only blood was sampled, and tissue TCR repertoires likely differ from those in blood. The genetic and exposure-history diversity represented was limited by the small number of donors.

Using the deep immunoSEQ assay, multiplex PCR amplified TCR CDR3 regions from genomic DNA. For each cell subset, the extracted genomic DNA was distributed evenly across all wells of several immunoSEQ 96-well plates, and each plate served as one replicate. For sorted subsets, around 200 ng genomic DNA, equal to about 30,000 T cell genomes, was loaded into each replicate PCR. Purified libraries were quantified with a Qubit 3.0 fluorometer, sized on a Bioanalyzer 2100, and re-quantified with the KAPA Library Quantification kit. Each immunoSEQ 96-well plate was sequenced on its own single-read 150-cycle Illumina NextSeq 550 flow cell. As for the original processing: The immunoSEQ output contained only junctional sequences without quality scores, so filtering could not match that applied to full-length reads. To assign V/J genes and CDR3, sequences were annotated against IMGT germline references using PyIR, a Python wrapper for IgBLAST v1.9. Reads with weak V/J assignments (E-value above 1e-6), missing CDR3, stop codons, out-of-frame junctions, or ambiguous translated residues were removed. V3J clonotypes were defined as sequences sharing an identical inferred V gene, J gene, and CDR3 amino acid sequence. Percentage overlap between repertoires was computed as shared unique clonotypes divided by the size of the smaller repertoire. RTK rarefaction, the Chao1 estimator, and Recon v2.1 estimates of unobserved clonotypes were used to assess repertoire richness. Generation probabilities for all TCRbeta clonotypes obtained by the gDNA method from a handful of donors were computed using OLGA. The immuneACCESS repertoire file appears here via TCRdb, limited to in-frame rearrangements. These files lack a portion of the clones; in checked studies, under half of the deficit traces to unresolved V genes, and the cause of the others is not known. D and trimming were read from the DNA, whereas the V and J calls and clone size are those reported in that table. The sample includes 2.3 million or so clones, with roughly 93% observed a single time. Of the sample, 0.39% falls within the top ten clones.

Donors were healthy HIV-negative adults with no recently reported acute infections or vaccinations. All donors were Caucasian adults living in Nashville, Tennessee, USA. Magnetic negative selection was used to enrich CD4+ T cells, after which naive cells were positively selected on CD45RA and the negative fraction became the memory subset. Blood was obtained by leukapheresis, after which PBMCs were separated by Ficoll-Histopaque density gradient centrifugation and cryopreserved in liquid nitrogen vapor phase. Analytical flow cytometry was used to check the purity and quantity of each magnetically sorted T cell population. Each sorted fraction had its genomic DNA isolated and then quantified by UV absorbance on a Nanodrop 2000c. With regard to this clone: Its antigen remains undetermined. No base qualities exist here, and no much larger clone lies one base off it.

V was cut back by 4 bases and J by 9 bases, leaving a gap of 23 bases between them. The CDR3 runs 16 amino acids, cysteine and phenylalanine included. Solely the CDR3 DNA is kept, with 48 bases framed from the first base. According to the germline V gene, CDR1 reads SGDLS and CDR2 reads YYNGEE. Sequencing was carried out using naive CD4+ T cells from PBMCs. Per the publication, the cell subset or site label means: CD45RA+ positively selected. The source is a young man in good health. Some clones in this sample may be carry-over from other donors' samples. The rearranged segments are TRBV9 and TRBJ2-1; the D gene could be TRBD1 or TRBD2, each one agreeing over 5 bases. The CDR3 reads CASSSKPRDPPFEQFF. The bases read TGTGCCAGCAGCTCCAAACCCCGGGACCCCCCATTTGAGCAGTTCTTC. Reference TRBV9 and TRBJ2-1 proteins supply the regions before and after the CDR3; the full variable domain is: DSGVTQTPKHLITATGQRVTLRCSPRSGDLSVYWYQQSLDQGLQFLIQYYNGEERAKGNILERFSAQQFPDLHSELNLSSLELGDSALYFCASSSKPRDPPFEQFFGPGTRLTVL.